This TCR beta chain was sequenced during a study of blood T cell repertoires in COVID-19 (dated by TCRdb to 2020 to 2022). For the wider study: Collaborator samples came from the United States, Italy and Spain and covered acute and convalescent phases of COVID-19. The prospective study material was composed of cDNA or gDNA derived from T cells, B-cell-depleted T cells, or PBMCs. Deeply sampled blood TCRbeta repertoires from subjects exposed to, actively infected with, or recovered from COVID-19 were included in the dataset. The repertoires were made available in a free public database intended to serve as a resource for research on the immune response to SARS-CoV-2. Samples came from the ongoing ImmuneRACE study (first 160 participants) plus 1,254 subjects from 6 global collaborators. Nearly every sample came with metadata listing a de-identified subject ID, COVID-19 status, age in years and sex. Where available, HLA class I and class II types were obtained from metadata supplied by the sample provider rather than from assay-based typing.

As concerns this clone: Its recognized antigen is unknown. Within one base of it there is no much larger clone, and no base qualities were kept.

The CDR3 goes from the cysteine to the phenylalanine over 13 residues. The only DNA kept is the CDR3, 39 bases in frame from the first base. Trimming takes 9 bases from V and 6 bases from J, and the germline ends sit 17 bases apart. The immunoSEQ Assay, a bias-controlled multiplex PCR, was used to amplify TCRbeta CDR3 regions from genomic DNA. Per the authors' processing: The number of nucleated cells in each sample was estimated by amplification of reference gene primers within the assay. To quantify the absolute abundance of each unique TCRbeta CDR3 rearrangement, sequence reads were collapsed and filtered. Productive Simpson clonality was computed per sample as the square root of Simpson's diversity index over productive rearrangements. TCRdb took this table from immuneACCESS and kept in-frame rearrangements with V and J called. Such tables lack part of the clones; where checked against another copy, unresolved V genes explain under half of the gap, and the rest is unexplained. V and J calls and clone size are copied from that table; D and trimming were computed from the DNA. The sample table contains 150,000 or so clones; only one count was recorded for 87% of them. Of the sample, roughly 4% falls within the top ten clones.

Participants in the prospective study were enrolled through a virtual design, were aged roughly 18 to 95 years, and lived in 24 United States geographic areas. Cohort assignment in the prospective study relied on participant-reported clinical history from a screening survey and a study questionnaire. Exposed participants had been in contact with someone with a PCR-confirmed or clinician-diagnosed COVID-19 case within 2 weeks of study entry. Mobile phlebotomists in the prospective study collected whole blood, serum and a nasopharyngeal or oropharyngeal swab from every participant. Additional blood draws and questionnaires over an approximately two-month period could optionally be provided by prospective study participants. Before DNA extraction, prospective study blood samples were shipped either frozen or at room temperature. Points the paper makes about the study in general: The quantity of clinical and demographic metadata differed by source and by participant and was supplied without curation.

The chain employs TRBV12-3 or TRBV12-4 and TRBJ1-1; TRBD1 is possibly the D segment (6 matching bases). This TCR came from a woman in her forties who had been exposed to COVID-19. The sequenced sample consisted of PBMCs or T cells enriched from blood (not recorded which). The nucleotides are TGTGCCAGTAGAGAGGTAGGGGGATCTGAAGCTTTCTTT. Translated, it reads CASREVGGSEAFF.